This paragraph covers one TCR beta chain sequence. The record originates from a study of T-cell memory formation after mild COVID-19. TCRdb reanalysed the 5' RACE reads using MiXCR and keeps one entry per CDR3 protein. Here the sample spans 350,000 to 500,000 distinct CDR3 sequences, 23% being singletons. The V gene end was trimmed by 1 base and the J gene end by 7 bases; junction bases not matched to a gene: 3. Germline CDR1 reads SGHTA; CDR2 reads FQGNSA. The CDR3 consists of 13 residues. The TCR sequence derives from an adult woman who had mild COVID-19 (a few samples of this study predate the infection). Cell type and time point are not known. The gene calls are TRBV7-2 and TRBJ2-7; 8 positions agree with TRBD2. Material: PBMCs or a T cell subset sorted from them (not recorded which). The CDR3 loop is CASSLGLAQEQYF. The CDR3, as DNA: TGTGCCAGCAGCTTAGGACTAGCGCAAGAGCAGTACTTC.